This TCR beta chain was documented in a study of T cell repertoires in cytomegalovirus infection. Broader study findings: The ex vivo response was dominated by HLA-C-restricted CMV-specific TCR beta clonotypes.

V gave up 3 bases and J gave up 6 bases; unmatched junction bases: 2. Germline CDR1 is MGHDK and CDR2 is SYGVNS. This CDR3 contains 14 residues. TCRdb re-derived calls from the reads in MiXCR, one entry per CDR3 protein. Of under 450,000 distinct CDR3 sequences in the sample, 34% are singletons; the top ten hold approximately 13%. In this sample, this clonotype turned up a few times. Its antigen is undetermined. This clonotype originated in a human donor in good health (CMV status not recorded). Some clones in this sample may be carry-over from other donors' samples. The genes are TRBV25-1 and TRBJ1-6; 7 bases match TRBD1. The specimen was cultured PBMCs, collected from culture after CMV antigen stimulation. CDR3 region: CASSERQGNSPLHF. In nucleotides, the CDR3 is TGTGCCAGCAGTGAGAGACAGGGTAATTCACCCCTCCACTTT.